Below are 19 T cell receptor beta chains sequenced from a single sample in a study of beta chain features in type 1 diabetes. Every isolated RNA sample was fully reverse transcribed, so sequencing captured expressed TCRB transcripts. Sequencing was performed with immunoSEQ multiplex PCR; in TCRdb, only in-frame clones are kept and a portion is missing. The sample shows 400,000 to 450,000 clones, 14% of them seen only once. The sample taken for sequencing was naive CD4+ T cells from blood. The receptors were gathered from a man aged 25-45 years in good health.

The chain carries TRBV6-5 and TRBJ2-7; no definite D call. Trimming removed 4 bases from V and 3 bases from J, with 10 bases in between. Germline CDR1 reads MNHEY; CDR2 reads SVGAGI. This CDR3 comprises 13 residues. CDR3 region: CASSCQERYEQYV. In DNA, the CDR3 is TGTGCCAGCAGTTGTCAAGAGCGCTACGAGCAGTACGTC.

This chain connects TRBV7-9 to TRBJ1-2, with 8 positions matching TRBD1. Germline loops: CDR1 SEHNR, CDR2 FQNEAQ (reference sequence). Trimming cost V 5 bases and J 2 bases; bases outside gene matches: 7. The CDR3 length is 15 residues. Written as DNA, the CDR3 is TGTGCCAGCAGCCCCCGGGACAGGCCCAACTATGGCTACACCTTC. It specifies CASSPRDRPNYGYTF.

The V call is TRBV4-1, the J call TRBJ2-1, with TRBD1 matching 11 bases. V trimming: 5 bases; J trimming: 7 bases; junction bases outside the gene matches: 10. The CDR3 covers 16 residues. Per germline, CDR1 MGHRA and CDR2 YSYEKL. CDR3: CASSDQTDRGHNEQFF. For the CDR3, the DNA is TGCGCCAGCAGCGATCAGACGGACAGGGGGCATAATGAGCAGTTCTTC.

This clone was counted between two and nine times. The genes are TRBV4-2 and TRBJ2-2; 13 positions match TRBD2. Germline CDR1 and CDR2: LGHNA and YNFKEQ. CDR3 length: 19 residues. V trimming: 4 bases; J trimming: 2 bases; junction bases outside the gene matches: 10. The CDR3 sequence is CASSLGGRTSGGNTGELFF. DNA of the CDR3: TGTGCCAGCAGCCTCGGCGGAAGGACTAGCGGGGGCAACACCGGGGAGCTGTTTTTT.

In DNA form, the CDR3 reads TGTGCCAGCAGTGCATCAGGGGGGGAGACCCAGTACTTC. This gives the protein CASSASGGETQYF. The chain is built from TRBV2 and TRBJ2-5; maybe TRBD1 (7 bases). The V gene's germline CDR1 is SNHLY and CDR2 FYNNEI. Trimming stripped 4 bases from V and 5 bases from J, with 11 bases between. The CDR3 contains 13 residues.

Concerning this clone: The junction shows a germline mismatch at one end, possibly a read error. Other DNA sequences in the same sample also yield this CDR3. The genes are TRBV7-9 and TRBJ2-6, with D perhaps TRBD1 (5 bases). The CDR3 is 18 amino acids. Per germline, CDR1 SEHNR and CDR2 FQNEAQ (reference sequence). The CDR3 spells CASSLALQAPSGANVLTF. For the CDR3, the DNA is TGTGCCAGCAGCTTAGCGTTGCAGGCTCCTTCTGGGGCCAACGTCCTGACCTTC.

This clone was counted only a few times. The chain uses TRBV4-1 and TRBJ1-2; the match to TRBD1 covers 7 bases. Germline V lookup: CDR1 MGHRA, CDR2 YSYEKL. V gave up 0 bases and J gave up 8 bases; unmatched junction bases: 3. The CDR3 consists of 13 residues. The DNA for the CDR3 is TGCGCCAGCAGCCAAGATAGGGGGCTCGGCTACACCTTC. Its protein is CASSQDRGLGYTF.

This clone was seen more than once but under ten times. V and J are TRBV14 and TRBJ2-4, with 7 bases that match TRBD2. The CDR3 is made up of 15 amino acids. In germline, CDR1 is SGHDN, CDR2 FVKESK. Trimming took 4 bases from V and 7 from J; bases not matched to a gene: 10. CDR3: CASSPLGRGTNIQYF. For the CDR3, the DNA is TGTGCCAGCAGCCCCCTAGGGCGGGGGACCAACATTCAGTACTTC.

V usage is TRBV14 and J usage is TRBJ2-2; 11 bases are a match to TRBD2. Germline lookup yields CDR1 SGHDN and CDR2 FVKESK. V lost 4 bases and J lost 0; bases outside the gene matches: 7. This CDR3 contains 18 residues. DNA of the CDR3: TGTGCCAGCAGCCGGCAACCGGGACTAGCGGCGAACACCGGGGAGCTGTTTTTT. Encoded protein: CASSRQPGLAANTGELFF. The whole variable domain, filled in from reference TRBV14 and TRBJ2-2, reads EAGVTQFPSHSVIEKGQTVTLRCDPISGHDNLYWYRRVMGKEIKFLLHFVKESKQDESGMPNNRFLAERTGGTYSTLKVQPAELEDSGVYFCASSRQPGLAANTGELFFGEGSRLTVL.

This chain links TRBV11-2 with TRBJ2-3, with D perhaps TRBD1 (6 bases). The V and J ends lost 5 bases and 1 base respectively, with 16 bases between them. CDR3 length equals 16 residues. Germline V lookup: CDR1 SGHAT, CDR2 FQNNGV. The chain's CDR3 is CASSPGTQRGTDTQYF. CDR3 coding DNA: TGTGCCAGCAGCCCTGGGACACAGAGGGGCACAGATACGCAGTATTTT. Full variable domain (remainder filled in from reference TRBV11-2 and TRBJ2-3): EAGVAQSPRYKIIEKRQSVAFWCNPISGHATLYWYQQILGQGPKLLIQFQNNGVVDDSQLPKDRFSAERLKGVDSTLKIQPAKLEDSAVYLCASSPGTQRGTDTQYFGPGTRLTVL.

The rearrangement joins TRBV10-3 to TRBJ1-1, with no clear D. Deletions cut 5 bases from V and 7 bases from J, with 11 bases between. The CDR3 contains 12 residues. The germline V gene has CDR1 ENHRY and CDR2 SYGVKD. The CDR3 spells CAISNDRSEAFF. The CDR3 DNA sequence: TGTGCCATCAGTAATGACCGGAGTGAAGCTTTCTTT.

The sample holds a few counts of this clone. V and J are TRBV6-6 and TRBJ2-7, with a possible D match to TRBD1 (5 bases). Per germline, CDR1 MNHNY and CDR2 SVGAGI (reference sequence). V was pared by 4 bases and J by 5 bases, with 12 bases between. This CDR3 has 13 amino acids. The CDR3 DNA reads as TGTGCCAGCAGTTCCATAGACAGTAACGAGCAGTACGTC. This codes for CASSSIDSNEQYV.

In its sample, this clone was seen a few times. In DNA, the CDR3 is TGTGCCAGCAGCCAGTTGGCCGGGGAGCTGTTTTTT. It is translated as CASSQLAGELFF. The V and J genes are TRBV6-6 and TRBJ2-2; D remains unclear. The length of the CDR3 is 12 residues. Looked up from germline, CDR1 is MNHNY and CDR2 is SVGAGI (reference sequence). V lost 6 bases to trimming and J lost 6 bases, with 8 bases between them.

The DNA for the CDR3 is TGTGCCAGCAGTTTATTACGAGGGTCCGAGCAGTACTTC. It translates to CASSLLRGSEQYF. The rearrangement joins TRBV27 to TRBJ2-7, with a tentative D call TRBD2 (5 bases). CDR1 and CDR2 from the germline V gene are MNHEY and SMNVEV (reference sequence). Deletions cut 1 base from V and 6 bases from J, with 10 bases between. The CDR3 totals 13 residues.

This clone was counted between two and nine times. This CDR3 is also generated by other DNA sequences in the sample. The rearrangement joins TRBV29-1 to TRBJ2-2, with 10 bases matching TRBD2. V lost 6 bases, J lost 0 bases, and 1 base stayed unmatched. This CDR3 has 14 residues. In germline, CDR1 is SQVTM, CDR2 ANQGSEA. CDR3 sequence: CSVGLAANTGELFF. CDR3 DNA: TGCAGCGTCGGACTAGCGGCGAACACCGGGGAGCTGTTTTTT.

The V and J genes are TRBV14 and TRBJ2-1, with 11 bases fitting TRBD2. With 3 bases clipped from V and 4 bases from J, the junction kept 8 bases outside the gene matches. Germline V CDR1 and CDR2: SGHDN, FVKESK. The CDR3 is made up of 17 amino acids. The CDR3 is CASSHSGGLAAYNEQFF. The CDR3 DNA reads TGTGCCAGCAGCCATTCAGGGGGACTAGCGGCTTACAATGAGCAGTTCTTC.

The chain couples TRBV7-9 to TRBJ2-7; D is uncertain. The germline V and J ends were trimmed by 2 bases and 0 bases, with 11 bases remaining between them. The CDR3 is made up of 15 amino acids. From germline, CDR1 is SEHNR and CDR2 FQNEAQ (reference sequence). CDR3: CASSLRAASSYEQYF. CDR3 coding DNA: TGTGCCAGCAGCTTACGGGCAGCGAGCTCCTACGAGCAGTACTTC.

This clone has only a few counts. The chain employs TRBV9 and TRBJ1-5; D call uncertain. The CDR3 extends over 15 amino acids. Germline V gives CDR1 SGDLS, CDR2 YYNGEE. Trimming stripped 0 bases from V and 6 bases from J, with 13 bases between. The chain's CDR3 is CASSVAPGYGQPQHF. In DNA form, the CDR3 reads TGTGCCAGCAGCGTAGCTCCGGGGTACGGTCAGCCCCAGCATTTT.

This clone has just a few counts. The V call is TRBV29-1, the J call TRBJ1-1; tentatively, D is TRBD1 (6 bases). The CDR3 length is 14 residues. Trimming stripped 6 bases from V and 7 bases from J, with 21 bases between. Germline V lookup: CDR1 SQVTM, CDR2 ANQGSEA. The CDR3 loop is CSVKSTGPLYEAFF. For the CDR3, the DNA is TGCAGCGTCAAATCGACAGGACCATTATATGAAGCTTTCTTT.